The rows below give T cell receptor beta chains drawn from one sample of a study of spatial heterogeneity in lung cancer. TCRdb analysed the 5' RACE reads with MiXCR anew, one entry per CDR3 protein. The data show over 45,000 distinct CDR3 sequences, roughly 5% seen once. The starting material was PBMCs, obtained at surgery. Receptors were obtained from a male donor with early-stage non-small cell lung cancer. Each CDR3 is given with its conserved first and last residue. Each record gives: D gene, V gene, clone size, CDR3 length, J gene, CDR3 protein, CDR3 DNA. The D gene is left open where the match is weak. Size is omitted from some rows. Given values are once, few, many or a class for expanded clones.

TRBD2,TRBV20-1,many,14,TRBJ2-3,CSASPSGRRDTQYF,TGCAGTGCTAGCCCTAGCGGGAGACGAGATACGCAGTATTTT
TRBD2,TRBV5-1,many,16,TRBJ2-7,CASSERTSGRFYEQYF,TGCGCCAGCAGCGAAAGGACTAGCGGGAGGTTTTACGAGCAGTACTTC
TRBD2,TRBV29-1,few,13,TRBJ2-7,CSVATSIGYEQYF,TGCAGCGTAGCGACTAGCATCGGCTACGAGCAGTACTTC
TRBD1,TRBV18,-,13,TRBJ2-4,CASSQGQKAIQYF,TGTGCCAGCTCGCAGGGACAGAAGGCCATTCAGTACTTC
-,TRBV20-1,many,16,TRBJ1-1,CSARDNTGMGNTEAFF,TGCAGTGCTAGAGATAATACGGGGATGGGGAACACTGAAGCTTTCTTT
-,TRBV6-5,few,14,TRBJ1-1,CASSYGGRDTEAFF,TGTGCCAGCAGTTACGGCGGAAGGGACACTGAAGCTTTCTTT
-,TRBV7-7,many,15,TRBJ2-1,CASSLAKSSYNEQFF,TGTGCTAGCAGCTTGGCGAAGAGTTCCTACAATGAGCAGTTCTTC
-,TRBV7-8,medium-sized,16,TRBJ2-7,CASSFGYGRGSYEQYF,TGTGCCAGCAGCTTCGGGTACGGTCGGGGGAGCTACGAGCAGTACTTC
TRBD2,TRBV27,-,17,TRBJ2-2,CASRLYSGRANTGELFF,TGTGCCAGCCGCTTATATAGCGGGAGGGCCAACACCGGGGAGCTGTTTTTT
-,TRBV20-1,many,14,TRBJ1-1,CSANRASMNTEAFF,TGCAGTGCGAACAGGGCCTCCATGAACACTGAAGCTTTCTTT
-,TRBV5-1,many,14,TRBJ2-7,CASSLDPTGYEQYF,TGCGCCAGCAGCTTGGACCCGACAGGTTACGAGCAGTACTTC
-,TRBV20-1,many,13,TRBJ1-5,CSARADSNQPQHF,TGCAGTGCTAGAGCCGACAGCAATCAGCCCCAGCATTTT
-,TRBV6-1,many,15,TRBJ2-3,CASSSTRDSTDTQYF,TGTGCCAGCAGTTCAACACGGGACAGCACAGATACGCAGTATTTT